Only one count was recorded for the clone carrying this TCR beta chain. The antigen remains unidentified. From germline, CDR1 is MNHEY and CDR2 SVGAGI. This CDR3 comprises 15 residues. With 5 bases clipped from V and 3 bases from J, the junction kept 10 bases outside the gene matches. The data originate from a study of cytomegalovirus exposure and HLA in healthy donors. Overall study findings and caveats: Data from an earlier analysis indicated that most TCR beta V segments were productive either about 90% or about 30% of the time. Near-uniform donor sequencing depth was presumed by presence/absence analyses. In a later analysis, common viral pathogens appeared linked to several of the most significant clusters. Investigators reported under 200 TCR beta chains as tied to cytomegalovirus.

Vbeta (60) and Jbeta (13) primers were used in the PCR. The method was immunoSEQ multiplex PCR; TCRdb's version includes in-frame clones alone and lacks a portion of them. The data hold 150,000 to 200,000 clones, with about 85% observed a single time. The TCR comes from a man aged 50 to 60 in good health and CMV-seropositive. The sequencing sample was made of PBMCs. This chain connects TRBV6-5 to TRBJ2-7; TRBD2 matches at 7 bases. The CDR3: CASSARGSGLYEQYF. Here the CDR3 DNA reads TGTGCCAGCAGTGCGAGGGGTAGCGGGCTCTACGAGCAGTACTTC.